One sample yielded the 18 T cell receptor beta chains listed below, sequenced in a study of T-cell memory formation after mild COVID-19. TCRdb fed the 5' RACE reads into MiXCR, producing one record per CDR3 protein. The sample includes about 560,000 distinct CDR3 sequences, 18% of them seen just once. The sequenced material came from PBMCs or a T cell subset sorted from them (not recorded which). These receptors all come from an adult woman who had mild COVID-19 (a few samples of this study predate the infection). Cell type and time point are not known.

The chain uses TRBV18 and TRBJ2-3; D is unresolved. CDR1 KGHSH and CDR2 LQKENI come from the germline V gene. V was trimmed by 5 bases and J by 5 bases, leaving 11 bases between them. There are 13 residues in the CDR3. CDR3: CASSSNPKDTQYF. In nucleotides, the CDR3 is TGTGCCAGCTCATCGAACCCTAAAGATACGCAGTATTTT. The full variable domain, in which reference TRBV18 and TRBJ2-3 provide the parts outside the CDR3, is NAGVMQNPRHLVRRRGQEARLRCSPMKGHSHVYWYRQLPEEGLKFMVYLQKENIIDESGMPKERFSAEFPKEGPSILRIQQVVRGDSAAYFCASSSNPKDTQYFGPGTRLTVL.

The V gene is TRBV15, the J gene TRBJ1-1; unclear D gene. The CDR3 has 14 residues. Looked up from germline, CDR1 is LNHNV and CDR2 is YYDKDF (reference sequence). Deletions cut 1 base from V and 8 bases from J, with 14 bases between. CDR3 bases: TGTGCCACCAGCAGAGGTTCTACAAGTCCCGAAGCTTTCTTT. Translated, it gives CATSRGSTSPEAFF.

The V gene is TRBV24-1, the J gene TRBJ2-1; 9 bases are a match to TRBD2. This CDR3 contains 17 residues. CDR1 and CDR2 from the germline V gene are KGHDR and SFDVKD. Unmatched junction bases numbered 8, after V lost 0 bases and J lost 6 bases. As DNA, the CDR3 is TGTGCCACCAGTGATTTGGCTTCGGCGGGAGGGAGCAATGAGCAGTTCTTC. Translation: CATSDLASAGGSNEQFF.

This clonotype has more than one count but fewer than ten. The chain joins TRBV3-1 to TRBJ1-2, with a tentative D call TRBD1 (6 bases). Germline lookup yields CDR1 LGHDT and CDR2 YNNKEL (reference sequence). Trimming cost V 5 bases and J 6 bases, with 16 bases left between them. CDR3 length equals 14 residues. The CDR3 protein is CASSYTQGIDGYTF. CDR3 coding DNA: TGTGCCAGCAGCTACACGCAGGGGATTGATGGCTACACCTTC.

This clonotype was found a few times. CDR3 loop: CASSTPSTSGRVGEQFF. The CDR3 DNA reads TGTGCCAGCAGCACACCGTCGACTAGCGGGAGGGTGGGTGAGCAGTTCTTC. The V gene is TRBV7-9, the J gene TRBJ2-1; 14 nucleotides match TRBD2. The germline gives CDR1 SEHNR, CDR2 FQNEAQ (reference sequence). Trimming removed 5 bases from V and 9 bases from J; junction bases left unmatched: 12. The CDR3 is 17 residues long.

This clonotype has more than one count but fewer than ten. The chain uses TRBV4-2 and TRBJ1-3; D remains unclear. This CDR3 is built from 15 residues. Germline CDR1 LGHNA, CDR2 YNFKEQ. Trimming pared 0 bases from V and 0 bases from J, leaving 6 bases between. This CDR3 reads CASSQEVLSGNTIYF. The CDR3 DNA reads TGTGCCAGCAGCCAAGAGGTCCTCTCTGGAAACACCATATATTTT.

The chain has TRBV7-2 and TRBJ2-5; TRBD2 aligns across 15 bases. Germline CDR1 is SGHTA and CDR2 is FQGNSA. The CDR3 has 16 residues. The V and J ends lost 1 base and 4 bases, in that order; junction bases with no gene match: 1. CDR3 DNA: TGTGCCAGCAGCTTAGGGACTAGCGGGGGGGGAGAGACCCAGTACTTC. This encodes CASSLGTSGGGETQYF.

V gene TRBV24-1 combines with J gene TRBJ1-5, with D maybe TRBD1 (5 bases). Germline CDR1 is KGHDR and CDR2 is SFDVKD. The V gene lost 1 base and the J gene lost 13 bases, with 16 bases spanning the gap. This CDR3 contains 14 residues. This chain's CDR3 is CATSDFTGDWGQHF. The CDR3 DNA reads TGTGCCACCAGTGATTTCACCGGGGACTGGGGACAGCATTTT.

This clonotype was picked up many times. V usage is TRBV10-3 and J usage is TRBJ2-3, with TRBD2 matching over 9 bases. The V gene end was trimmed by 6 bases and the J gene end by 0 bases; junction bases not matched to a gene: 13. This CDR3 region has 18 residues. Germline-derived CDR1 and CDR2 are ENHRY and SYGVKD. This chain's CDR3 is CAIRASGEYLGSTDTQYF. The CDR3 nucleotides read TGTGCCATCAGGGCTAGCGGGGAATACTTGGGAAGCACAGATACGCAGTATTTT.

This clonotype was observed a few times. The chain links TRBV5-1 to TRBJ2-2, with D tentatively TRBD1 or TRBD2 (6 bases each). V dropped 7 bases and J dropped 4 bases, with 14 bases sitting between them. This CDR3 contains 14 residues. The germline V gene has CDR1 SGHRS and CDR2 YFSETQ. CDR3 sequence reads: CASEGGSGTGELFF. The CDR3 DNA is TGCGCCAGCGAGGGGGGCTCGGGCACCGGGGAGCTGTTTTTT. Full variable domain (rest looked up from reference TRBV5-1 and TRBJ2-2): KAGVTQTPRYLIKTRGQQVTLSCSPISGHRSVSWYQQTPGQGLQFLFEYFSETQRNKGNFPGRFSGRQFSNSRSEMNVSTLELGDSALYLCASEGGSGTGELFFGEGSRLTVL.

This clonotype was seen more than once but under ten times. The chain is built from TRBV3-1 and TRBJ2-1, with TRBD2 matching over 7 bases. The CDR3 runs 15 residues. Per germline, CDR1 LGHDT and CDR2 YNNKEL (reference sequence). V dropped 2 bases and J dropped 7; count of bases not matched to a gene: 8. The CDR3 coding sequence is TGTGCCAGCAGCCAAACGTTAGGGACTAATAATGAGCAGTTCTTC. Protein: CASSQTLGTNNEQFF.

In its sample, this clonotype was seen many times. The genes are TRBV6-6 and TRBJ2-6; 7 positions match TRBD1. The CDR3 has 21 residues. From germline, CDR1 is MNHNY and CDR2 SVGAGI (reference sequence). With 0 bases clipped from V and 1 base from J, the junction kept 15 bases outside the gene matches. CDR3 residues: CASSYSNRGIPPLSGANVLTF. CDR3 DNA: TGTGCCAGCAGTTACTCGAACAGGGGAATTCCCCCTTTATCTGGGGCCAACGTCCTGACTTTC.

CDR3 protein: CSAGGPGSKKETQYF. The DNA for the CDR3 is TGCAGTGCCGGGGGGCCCGGGTCAAAAAAAGAGACCCAGTACTTC. The V call is TRBV20-1, the J call TRBJ2-5; D might be TRBD2 (7 bases). CDR1 is DFQATT and CDR2 is SNEGSKA in the germline V gene (reference sequence). With 6 bases removed from V and 3 bases from J, the gap between germline ends came to 20 bases. The CDR3 sequence is 15 residues long.

A few counts support this clonotype. The chain couples TRBV6-1 to TRBJ2-1; 9 bases align to TRBD2. Germline V gene lookup returns CDR1 MNHNS and CDR2 SASEGT. CDR3 length equals 16 residues. The J segment lost 4 bases and the V segment lost 2 bases, leaving 6 bases of the junction unmatched. CDR3 sequence: CASSEQGLAGYNEQFF. CDR3 sequence (DNA): TGTGCCAGCAGTGAACAAGGGCTAGCGGGGTACAATGAGCAGTTCTTC.

This clonotype has only a few counts. The chain couples TRBV19 to TRBJ1-4; D might be TRBD1 (6 bases). Trimming took off 8 bases at V and 3 bases at J, with 10 bases between the two ends. The length of the CDR3 is 13 residues. Germline CDR1 and CDR2: LNHDA and SQIVND (reference sequence). This CDR3 is CASGDRSNEKLFF. The CDR3 DNA sequence: TGTGCCAGTGGAGACAGGTCTAATGAAAAACTGTTTTTT.

Only a few counts were recorded for this clonotype. This chain links TRBV7-9 with TRBJ2-5; 7 positions match TRBD1. Germline V lookup: CDR1 SEHNR, CDR2 FQNEAQ (reference sequence). CDR3 length: 14 amino acids. Trimming at V came to 3 bases and at J to 1 base, leaving 2 bases not matched to a gene. In DNA form, the CDR3 reads TGTGCCAGCAGCTTCCGGGACAGCCAAGAGACCCAGTACTTC. Translation: CASSFRDSQETQYF.

This clonotype was counted at least ten times. The genes are TRBV7-2 and TRBJ2-1; TRBD2 might be the D (5 bases). Germline V gene sequence: CDR1 SGHTA, CDR2 FQGNSA. With 5 bases removed from V and 5 bases from J, the gap between germline ends came to 10 bases. The CDR3 contains 13 residues. The CDR3 is CASSLWTDNEQFF. CDR3 sequence (DNA): TGTGCCAGCAGCCTCTGGACTGACAATGAGCAGTTCTTC.

This chain uses TRBV7-9 with TRBJ2-7; D possibly uses TRBD1 or TRBD2 (5 bases each). Per germline, CDR1 SEHNR and CDR2 FQNEAQ (reference sequence). Trimming took off 5 bases at V and 3 bases at J, with 20 bases between the two ends. The CDR3 is 16 amino acids. CDR3 region: CASSLTWGVDSYEQYF. The CDR3 region has the DNA TGTGCCAGCAGCCTCACATGGGGAGTCGACAGCTACGAGCAGTACTTC.